The clone carrying this TCR beta chain has just a few counts. The antigen remains undetermined. Donors underwent one heparinised blood draw, about 110 mL on average. This entry comes from a study of beta chain features in type 1 diabetes. Germline trimming cut 1 base from V and 6 bases from J; bases unmatched to any gene: 6. The CDR3 is 15 amino acids. The germline V gene has CDR1 GTSNPN and CDR2 SVGIG (reference sequence). Investigators reverse transcribed all isolated RNA, so they sequenced expressed TCRB transcripts. Here immunoSEQ multiplex PCR was the method, and the copy in TCRdb shows in-frame clones only, minus some. This table holds more than 250,000 clones, about 15% found once. General observations from the study: Researchers report that Type 1 diabetes patients had moderately but significantly shorter TCRB CDR3s across all four CD4+ subsets.

What was sequenced was naive CD4+ T cells from blood. The J gene is TRBJ2-1, the V gene TRBV30; 10 bases match TRBD2. The sequence was collected from a man in his late teens or twenties with type 1 diabetes. The CDR3 nucleotides are TGTGCCTGGAGTGCACTGGGACTAGCGTCCAATGAGCAGTTCTTC. Translation: CAWSALGLASNEQFF.